This T cell receptor beta chain comes out of a study of beta chain features in type 1 diabetes. General study results and limits: Across patients, naive, central memory and Treg TCRB repertoires exhibited apparently greater similarity than was observed across healthy donors. Whether TCRB rearrangement is influenced by HLA type was left unresolved in this analysis. Across all four CD4+ subsets, people with type 1 diabetes showed modestly shorter TCRB CDR3s.

With respect to this clone: Its antigen is unidentified.

J was trimmed by 2 bases and V by 7 bases; bases with no gene match: 7. Germline-derived CDR1 and CDR2 are SQVTM and ANQGSEA. This CDR3 contains 13 residues. Of the isolated RNA, all was reverse transcribed, and so the sequenced material was expressed TCRB transcripts. Libraries were prepared by immunoSEQ multiplex PCR; TCRdb keeps only in-frame clonotypes and omits some of them. Of about 15,000 clones detected, around two thirds appear once; the ten largest clones hold 2% to 2.5%. CD4+ cells of the naive, central memory, regulatory and stem cell-like memory types were sorted via CD45RO/CCR7/CD25/CD127/CD95/CD27. Purities in excess of 98% were seen in all sorted populations.

This clonotype was obtained from a man aged 25-45 years with type 1 diabetes. Sequences were obtained from Tregs from blood. The rearrangement joins TRBV29-1 to TRBJ2-5, with TRBD2 identical over 7 bases. CDR3 region: CSAIGGGQETQYF. The CDR3 region has the DNA TGCAGCGCTATTGGGGGGGGACAAGAGACCCAGTACTTC.